A selection of T cell receptor beta chains follows, all from one sample in a study of human T cells and chemical hapten exposure. TCRdb re-derived calls from the RACE reads in MiXCR, one entry per CDR3 protein. The sample has tens of thousands of distinct CDR3 sequences, more than 9.5% seen once. The sequencing here drew on whole blood, taken in connection with sensitization to the hapten diphenylcyclopropenone (DPC). The receptors here all came from a man aged 35-49 years with alopecia areata. Some clones in this sample may be carry-over from other donors' samples. CDR3s include the opening cysteine and the closing phenylalanine or tryptophan. The D gene is left open where the match is weak. Some rows have no size entry. The others give once, few or many, or a class for an expanded clone.

v_call	cdr3_length	j_call	clone_size	d_call	cdr3_nt	cdr3_aa
TRBV29-1	12	TRBJ2-4	few	-	TGCAGCGTTGAGGTAGCCAAAAACATTCAGTACTTC	CSVEVAKNIQYF
TRBV12-3/TRBV12-4	17	TRBJ2-3	-	TRBD2	TGTGCCAGCAGCCCGGGGATACTAGCGGAGGTGGGAGATACGCAGTATTTT	CASSPGILAEVGDTQYF
TRBV19	16	TRBJ1-2	-	-	TGTGCCAGTAGTACGGGCGGGAACAGTGCTTTCTATGGCTACACCTTC	CASSTGGNSAFYGYTF
TRBV29-1	13	TRBJ2-4	many	-	TGCAGCGTTACCGGGACAGCCAAAAACATTCAGTACTTC	CSVTGTAKNIQYF
TRBV29-1	13	TRBJ2-7	few	-	TGCAGCGTTGAGAGCGACAGTTACTACGAGCAGTACTTC	CSVESDSYYEQYF
TRBV24-1	14	TRBJ1-1	-	TRBD1	TGTGCCACCAGTGATGCACAGGGGCACACTGAAGCTTTCTTT	CATSDAQGHTEAFF
TRBV11-1	15	TRBJ2-5	-	TRBD2	TGTGCCAGCAGCGCCCTACTAGCGAGACAAGAGACCCAGTACTTC	CASSALLARQETQYF
TRBV7-2	16	TRBJ2-3	few	TRBD2	TGTGCCAGCAGCTTAGCTCTAGCGGGAGTAACAGATACGCAGTATTTT	CASSLALAGVTDTQYF
TRBV29-1	14	TRBJ1-1	many	TRBD1	TGCAGCACCAGAACCGGGACAGACGGCACTGAAGCTTTCTTT	CSTRTGTDGTEAFF
TRBV19	14	TRBJ2-2	-	-	TGTGCCAGTCAAGGGCGGGGACTCACCGGGGAGCTGTTTTTT	CASQGRGLTGELFF
TRBV12-3/TRBV12-4	16	TRBJ2-7	-	TRBD2	TGTGCCAGCAGTTTAGCGGCAGCGGGAGAGGACTACGAGCAGTACTTC	CASSLAAAGEDYEQYF
TRBV18	13	TRBJ2-6	few	-	TGTGCCAGCTCTCGCTCTGGGGCCAACGTCCTGACTTTC	CASSRSGANVLTF
TRBV20-1	13	TRBJ2-3	-	-	TGCAGTGCTAGATTAGTTACCACAGATACGCAGTATTTT	CSARLVTTDTQYF
TRBV18	16	TRBJ1-1	many	-	TGTGCCAGCTCCCAAGGGTCCAGCCATGGGAACACTGAAGCTTTCTTT	CASSQGSSHGNTEAFF
TRBV7-2	16	TRBJ1-5	few	-	TGTGCCAGCAGCCCAGGAGTCAGGGGTAGCAATCAGCCCCAGCATTTT	CASSPGVRGSNQPQHF
TRBV12-5	12	TRBJ1-1	-	-	TGTGCTAGTGGTTCACCTAACACTGAAGCTTTCTTT	CASGSPNTEAFF